Listed below are T cell receptor beta chains from one sample, sequenced in a study of blood T cell repertoires in COVID-19. TCRdb's table, derived via immunoSEQ multiplex PCR, lists solely in-frame clones and lacks some. The sample yields 15,000 to 17,000 clones, 75% to 90% seen once. The sample taken for sequencing was peripheral blood. The receptors originated from a man between 65 and 85 years old in a cohort sampled during active COVID-19. CDR3s leave out the opening cysteine and the closing phenylalanine or tryptophan. Fields, in order: V gene, J gene, CDR3 length, CDR3 protein.

V: TRBV9; J: TRBJ2-7; length: 12; CDR3: ASSVGQDSYEQY
V: TRBV12-3/TRBV12-4; J: TRBJ2-2; length: 11; CDR3: ASTPPSTGELF
V: TRBV6-1; J: TRBJ1-6; length: 18; CDR3: ASSEAPPTGFSSYNSPLH
V: TRBV30; J: TRBJ1-1; length: 15; CDR3: AWSVKGTRLGSSEAF
V: TRBV7-3; J: TRBJ2-2; length: 16; CDR3: ASSGGPRGGSDTGELF
V: TRBV28; J: TRBJ2-7; length: 10; CDR3: ASSFGGSEQY
V: TRBV18; J: TRBJ2-7; length: 12; CDR3: ASSVSAAGGEQY
V: TRBV3-1/TRBV3-2; J: TRBJ2-7; length: 13; CDR3: ASSPGLAGGSEQY
V: TRBV7-2; J: TRBJ2-2; length: 10; CDR3: ASSLLTGELF
V: TRBV28; J: TRBJ2-3; length: 11; CDR3: ASSSEPTTTQY
V: TRBV28; J: TRBJ2-7; length: 8; CDR3: ASGGHEQY
V: TRBV27; J: TRBJ2-1; length: 12; CDR3: ASSLRLAAGEQF
V: TRBV9; J: TRBJ2-1; length: 13; CDR3: ASSVGTSGSYEQF
V: TRBV4-1; J: TRBJ2-7; length: 13; CDR3: ASSRPGTGNHEQY
V: TRBV9; J: TRBJ2-2; length: 13; CDR3: ASSVGGLASGELF
V: TRBV7-3; J: TRBJ2-1; length: 12; CDR3: ASSSLTSQVILF
V: TRBV28; J: TRBJ1-4; length: 12; CDR3: ATQTAGVGEKLF
V: TRBV4-1; J: TRBJ1-5; length: 13; CDR3: ASSQDHGLFQPQH
V: TRBV12-3/TRBV12-4; J: TRBJ1-2; length: 11; CDR3: ASSRQTFYGYT
V: TRBV13; J: TRBJ2-5; length: 11; CDR3: ASNPAGEETQY
V: TRBV5-1; J: TRBJ2-3; length: 14; CDR3: ASSLGGRRPLDTQY
V: TRBV7-2; J: TRBJ2-7; length: 12; CDR3: ASSSGTVPYEQY
V: TRBV5-1; J: TRBJ2-2; length: 14; CDR3: ASSLGTSGHTGELF
V: TRBV5-1; J: TRBJ2-7; length: 11; CDR3: ASSLAETYEQY
V: TRBV19; J: TRBJ1-3; length: 14; CDR3: ASSSRQSLSGNTIY
V: TRBV2; J: TRBJ1-4; length: 10; CDR3: ASSDLNEKLF
V: TRBV10-3; J: TRBJ1-6; length: 14; CDR3: AISESAGEYNSPLH
V: TRBV6-5; J: TRBJ2-3; length: 13; CDR3: ASSYGGRGTDTQY
V: TRBV18; J: TRBJ2-7; length: 11; CDR3: ASSQGQGSEQY
V: TRBV6-1; J: TRBJ2-2; length: 16; CDR3: ASSEDLRGRRDTGELF
V: TRBV3-1/TRBV3-2; J: TRBJ2-3; length: 12; CDR3: ASSQVSGSDTQY
V: TRBV6-5; J: TRBJ2-1; length: 13; CDR3: ASRDGRSSYNEQF
V: TRBV2; J: TRBJ1-6; length: 14; CDR3: ASIFEKSSYNSPLH
V: TRBV27; J: TRBJ2-7; length: 8; CDR3: ASRVAGEY
V: TRBV6-1; J: TRBJ1-5; length: 12; CDR3: ASSMTQINQPQH
V: TRBV2; J: TRBJ2-3; length: 13; CDR3: ASSEAKDWSDTQY
V: TRBV15; J: TRBJ2-3; length: 19; CDR3: ATSRDPQAFAGGTSTDTQY
V: TRBV6-1; J: TRBJ1-5; length: 14; CDR3: ASSGAGAFGNQPQH
V: TRBV5-1; J: TRBJ2-3; length: 16; CDR3: ASSIAQTGGAGTDTQY
V: TRBV4-1; J: TRBJ2-4; length: 12; CDR3: ASSQVGQGDIQY
V: TRBV5-1; J: TRBJ2-3; length: 12; CDR3: ASSFEREEDTQY
V: TRBV2; J: TRBJ1-4; length: 12; CDR3: ASRATGEGEKLF